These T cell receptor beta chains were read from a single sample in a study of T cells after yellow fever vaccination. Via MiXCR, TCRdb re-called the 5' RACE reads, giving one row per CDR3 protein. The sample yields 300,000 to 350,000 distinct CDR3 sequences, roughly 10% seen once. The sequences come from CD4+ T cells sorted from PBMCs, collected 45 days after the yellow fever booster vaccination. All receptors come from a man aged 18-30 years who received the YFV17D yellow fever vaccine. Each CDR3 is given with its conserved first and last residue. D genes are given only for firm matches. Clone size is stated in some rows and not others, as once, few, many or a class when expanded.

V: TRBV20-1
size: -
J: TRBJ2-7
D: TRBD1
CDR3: CSASSSTGVGYEQYF
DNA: TGCAGTGCTAGTTCGTCCACAGGGGTGGGCTACGAGCAGTACTTC

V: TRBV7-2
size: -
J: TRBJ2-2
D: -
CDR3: CASSSSSQGYTGELFFF
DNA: -

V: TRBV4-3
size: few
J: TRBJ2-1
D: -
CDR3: CASSQGRDSRWNEQFF
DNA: TGCGCCAGCAGCCAAGGGAGGGACAGTCGGTGGAATGAGCAGTTCTTC

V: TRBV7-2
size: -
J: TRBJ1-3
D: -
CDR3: CASSLPHQGSGNTIYF
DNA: TGTGCCAGCAGCTTACCCCACCAGGGGTCTGGAAACACCATATATTTT

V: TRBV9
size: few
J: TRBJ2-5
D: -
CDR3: CASSVAFTEETQYF
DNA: TGTGCCAGCAGCGTAGCTTTTACGGAAGAGACCCAGTACTTC

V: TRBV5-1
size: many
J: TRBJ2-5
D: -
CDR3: CASSPGVSGVGETQYF
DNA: TGCGCCAGCAGCCCTGGAGTGTCAGGGGTCGGGGAGACCCAGTACTTC

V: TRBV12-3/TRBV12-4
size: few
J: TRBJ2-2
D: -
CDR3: CASSKETGELFF
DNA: TGTGCCAGCAGTAAAGAGACAGGGGAGCTGTTTTTT

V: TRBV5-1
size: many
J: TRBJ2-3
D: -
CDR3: CASSRLVTDTQYF
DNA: TGCGCCAGTTCTCGACTCGTCACAGATACGCAGTATTTT

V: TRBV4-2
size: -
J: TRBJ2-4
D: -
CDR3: CASSQDGQGIQYF
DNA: TGTGCCAGCAGCCAGGATGGTCAGGGCATTCAGTACTTC

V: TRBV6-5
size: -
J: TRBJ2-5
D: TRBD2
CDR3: CASSWKRGGRQETQYF
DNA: TGTGCCAGCAGTTGGAAGCGGGGGGGCCGTCAGGAGACCCAGTACTTC

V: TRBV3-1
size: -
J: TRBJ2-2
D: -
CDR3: CASSQPGMGTGELFF
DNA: TGTGCCAGCAGCCAACCGGGGATGGGCACCGGGGAGCTGTTTTTT

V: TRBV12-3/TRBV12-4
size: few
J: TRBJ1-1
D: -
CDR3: CASSFLGEAFF
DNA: TGTGCCAGCAGTTTTCTGGGTGAAGCTTTCTTT

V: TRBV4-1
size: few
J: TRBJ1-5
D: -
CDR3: CASSPRAIGDQPQHF
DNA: TGCGCCAGCAGCCCCCGGGCCATAGGGGATCAGCCCCAGCATTTT

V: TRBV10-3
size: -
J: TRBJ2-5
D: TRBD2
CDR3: CAISEQPAGGETQYF
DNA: TGTGCCATCAGTGAACAGCCAGCGGGGGGAGAGACCCAGTACTTC

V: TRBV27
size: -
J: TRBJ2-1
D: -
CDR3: CASSRRAGEQFF
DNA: TGTGCCAGCAGTCGTCGGGCGGGTGAGCAGTTCTTC

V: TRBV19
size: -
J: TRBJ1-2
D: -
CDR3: CASSPHPGIRGYTF
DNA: TGTGCCAGTAGTCCCCATCCAGGTATACGCGGCTACACCTTC

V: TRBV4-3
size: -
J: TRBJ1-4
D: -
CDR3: CASSRSGGDEKLFF
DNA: TGCGCCAGCAGCCGTTCGGGGGGAGACGAAAAACTGTTTTTT

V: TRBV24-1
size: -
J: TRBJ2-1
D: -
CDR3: CATGTLYNEQFF
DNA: TGTGCCACCGGTACGCTATACAATGAGCAGTTCTTC

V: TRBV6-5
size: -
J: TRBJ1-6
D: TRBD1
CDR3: CASSWTGANSPLHF
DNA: TGTGCCAGCAGTTGGACAGGGGCTAATTCACCCCTCCACTTT

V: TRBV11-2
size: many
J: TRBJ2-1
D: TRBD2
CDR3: CASSTSGENEQFF
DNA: TGTGCCAGCAGCACTAGCGGGGAGAATGAGCAGTTCTTC

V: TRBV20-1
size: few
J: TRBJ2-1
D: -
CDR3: CSAQAGTWGNEQFF
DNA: TGCAGTGCTCAAGCCGGGACCTGGGGAAATGAGCAGTTCTTC

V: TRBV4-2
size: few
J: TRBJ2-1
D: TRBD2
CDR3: CASSRGGTANNEQFF
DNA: TGTGCCAGCAGCCGGGGGGGGACTGCTAACAATGAGCAGTTCTTC

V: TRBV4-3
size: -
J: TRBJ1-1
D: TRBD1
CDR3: CASSQSSGTASWRSNTEAFF
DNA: TGCGCCAGCAGCCAAAGTTCCGGGACAGCGTCCTGGCGATCGAACACTGAAGCTTTCTTT

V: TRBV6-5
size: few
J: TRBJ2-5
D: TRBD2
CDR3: CASSSAGGTETQYF
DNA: TGTGCCAGCAGTTCCGCGGGGGGGACGGAGACCCAGTACTTC

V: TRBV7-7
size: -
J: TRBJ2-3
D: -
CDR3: CASSLGGRGTDTQYF
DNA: TGTGCCAGCAGCTTAGGAGGACGCGGGACAGATACGCAGTATTTT

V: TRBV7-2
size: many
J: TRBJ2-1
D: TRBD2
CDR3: CASSLKTSAYNEQFF
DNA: TGTGCCAGCAGCTTAAAGACTAGCGCCTACAATGAGCAGTTCTTC

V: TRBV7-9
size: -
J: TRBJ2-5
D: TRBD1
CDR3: CASSLKRGQQETQYF
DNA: TGTGCCAGCAGCCTTAAACGGGGACAGCAAGAGACCCAGTACTTC

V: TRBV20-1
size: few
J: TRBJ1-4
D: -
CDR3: CSARDPDEKLFF
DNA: TGCAGTGCTAGAGACCCAGATGAAAAACTGTTTTTT

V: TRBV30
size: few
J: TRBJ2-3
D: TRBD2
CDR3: CAWSSGLASTDTQYF
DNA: TGTGCCTGGAGTTCCGGACTAGCAAGCACAGATACGCAGTATTTT

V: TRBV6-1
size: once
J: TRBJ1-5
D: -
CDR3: CASSEAGINQPQHF
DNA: TGTGCCAGCAGTGAAGCAGGGATCAATCAGCCCCAGCATTTT

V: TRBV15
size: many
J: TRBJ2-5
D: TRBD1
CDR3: CATSSYDRGRETQYF
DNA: TGTGCCACCAGCAGTTACGACAGGGGGCGGGAGACCCAGTACTTC

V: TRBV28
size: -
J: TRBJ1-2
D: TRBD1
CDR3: CASTSPGQLYGYTF
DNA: TGTGCCAGCACTTCGCCGGGACAGCTTTATGGCTACACCTTC

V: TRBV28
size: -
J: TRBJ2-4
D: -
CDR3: CASSSGGHPAKNIQYF
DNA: TGTGCCAGCAGTTCGGGGGGACATCCAGCCAAAAACATTCAGTACTTC

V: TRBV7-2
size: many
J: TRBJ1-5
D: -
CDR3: CASSLKYYSNQPQHF
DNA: TGTGCCAGCAGCTTAAAGTATTATAGCAATCAGCCCCAGCATTTT

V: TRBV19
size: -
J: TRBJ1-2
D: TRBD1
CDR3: CASSPGTVKNYGYTF
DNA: TGTGCCAGTAGTCCCGGGACAGTTAAGAACTATGGCTACACCTTC

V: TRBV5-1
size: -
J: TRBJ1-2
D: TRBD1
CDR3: CASSPDRGEYGYTF
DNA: TGCGCCAGCAGCCCGGACAGGGGAGAATATGGCTACACCTTC

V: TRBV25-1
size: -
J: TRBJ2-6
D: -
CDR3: CASSDSSGANVLTF
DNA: TGTGCCAGCAGTGACAGCTCTGGGGCCAACGTCCTGACTTTC

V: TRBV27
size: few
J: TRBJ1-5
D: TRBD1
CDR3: CASSSGTGLNRPQHF
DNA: TGTGCCAGCAGTTCAGGGACAGGGCTAAATCGGCCCCAGCATTTT

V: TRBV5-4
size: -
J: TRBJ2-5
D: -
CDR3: CASSFRLGTQYF
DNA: TGTGCCAGCAGCTTTCGCTTGGGGACCCAGTACTTC

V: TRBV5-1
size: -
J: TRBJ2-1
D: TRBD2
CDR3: CASTVGGATYNEQFF
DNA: TGCGCCAGCACCGTCGGGGGGGCAACCTACAATGAGCAGTTCTTC

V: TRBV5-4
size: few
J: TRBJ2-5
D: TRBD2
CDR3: CASSFPSGGPGLETQYF
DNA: TGTGCCAGCAGCTTCCCTAGCGGGGGACCGGGGTTAGAGACCCAGTACTTC

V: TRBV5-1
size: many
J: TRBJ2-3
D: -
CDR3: CASRTGTSTDTQYF
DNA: TGCGCCAGCAGGACGGGAACTAGCACAGATACGCAGTATTTT

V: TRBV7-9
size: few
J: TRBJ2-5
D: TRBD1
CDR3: CASSSQGGKDRAFGTQYF
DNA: TGTGCCAGCAGCTCTCAAGGGGGAAAGGACAGGGCCTTCGGGACCCAGTACTTC

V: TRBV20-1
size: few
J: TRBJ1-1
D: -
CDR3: CSASAGLAFF
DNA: TGCAGTGCATCAGCGGGACTGGCTTTCTTT

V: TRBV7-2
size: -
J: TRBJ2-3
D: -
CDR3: CASSSQTDTQYF
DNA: TGTGCCAGCAGCTCCCAAACGGATACGCAGTATTTT

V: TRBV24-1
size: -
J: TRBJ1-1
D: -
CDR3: CATPGTEAFF
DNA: TGTGCCACCCCGGGGACTGAAGCTTTCTTT

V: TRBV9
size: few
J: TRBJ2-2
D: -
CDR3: CASSVARPNTGELFF
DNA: TGTGCCAGCAGCGTAGCTCGTCCGAACACCGGGGAGCTGTTTTTT

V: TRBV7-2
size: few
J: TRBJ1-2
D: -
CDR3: CASSSRRAANYGYTF
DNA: TGTGCCAGCAGCTCCCGACGGGCTGCGAATTATGGCTACACCTTC

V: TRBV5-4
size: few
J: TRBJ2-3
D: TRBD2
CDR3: CASSLTSASADTQYF
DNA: TGTGCCAGCAGCTTGACTAGCGCTAGCGCAGATACGCAGTATTTT

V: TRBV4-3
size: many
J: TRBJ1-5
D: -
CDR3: CASSQDRRQPQHF
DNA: TGCGCCAGCAGCCAAGATAGGAGGCAGCCCCAGCATTTT

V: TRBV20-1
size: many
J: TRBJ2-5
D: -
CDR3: CSAAGGETQYF
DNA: TGCAGTGCCGCCGGGGGAGAGACCCAGTACTTC

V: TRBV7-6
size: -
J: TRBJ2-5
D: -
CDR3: CASSPRQGGKETQYF
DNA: TGTGCCAGCAGCCCCCGTCAGGGGGGAAAAGAGACCCAGTACTTC

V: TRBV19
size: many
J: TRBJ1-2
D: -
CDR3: CASRGDFYGYTF
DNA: TGTGCCAGTAGAGGGGATTTCTATGGCTACACCTTC

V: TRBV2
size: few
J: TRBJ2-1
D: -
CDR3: CASNGGDSYNEQFF
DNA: TGTGCCAGCAACGGCGGGGACTCCTACAATGAGCAGTTCTTC

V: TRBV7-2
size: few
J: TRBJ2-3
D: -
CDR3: CASSFSSTNTDTQYF
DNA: TGTGCCAGCAGTTTCAGTTCCACCAACACAGATACGCAGTATTTT